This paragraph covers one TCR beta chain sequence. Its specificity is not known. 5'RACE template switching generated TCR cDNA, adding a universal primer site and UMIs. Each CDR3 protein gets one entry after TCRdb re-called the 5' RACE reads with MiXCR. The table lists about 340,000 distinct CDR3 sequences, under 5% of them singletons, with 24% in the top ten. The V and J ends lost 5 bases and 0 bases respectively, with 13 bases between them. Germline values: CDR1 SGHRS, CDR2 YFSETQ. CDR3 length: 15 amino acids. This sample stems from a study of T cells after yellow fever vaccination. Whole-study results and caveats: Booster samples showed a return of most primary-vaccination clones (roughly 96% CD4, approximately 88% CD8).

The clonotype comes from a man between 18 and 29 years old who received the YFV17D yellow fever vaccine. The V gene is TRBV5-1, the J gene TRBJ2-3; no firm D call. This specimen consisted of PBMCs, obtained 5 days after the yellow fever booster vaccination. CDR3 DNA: TGCGCCAGCAGGAACCAGATTACTAGCACAGATACGCAGTATTTT. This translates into CASRNQITSTDTQYF.